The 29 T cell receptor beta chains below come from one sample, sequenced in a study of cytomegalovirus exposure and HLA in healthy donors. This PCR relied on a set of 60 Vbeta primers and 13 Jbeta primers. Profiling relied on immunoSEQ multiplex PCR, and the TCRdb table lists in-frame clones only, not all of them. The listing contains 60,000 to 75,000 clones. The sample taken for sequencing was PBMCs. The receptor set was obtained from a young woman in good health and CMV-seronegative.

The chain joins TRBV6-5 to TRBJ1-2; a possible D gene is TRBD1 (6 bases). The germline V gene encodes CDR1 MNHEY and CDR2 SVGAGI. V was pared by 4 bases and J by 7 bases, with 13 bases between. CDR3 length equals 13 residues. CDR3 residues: CASSSSRGFGYTF. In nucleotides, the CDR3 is TGTGCCAGCAGTTCGTCCAGGGGATTTGGCTACACCTTC.

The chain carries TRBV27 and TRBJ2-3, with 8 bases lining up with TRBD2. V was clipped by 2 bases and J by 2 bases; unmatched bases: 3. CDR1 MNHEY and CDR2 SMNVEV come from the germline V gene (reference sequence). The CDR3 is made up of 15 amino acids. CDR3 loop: CASSLIAGNTDTQYF. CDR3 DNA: TGTGCCAGCAGTTTAATAGCGGGGAACACAGATACGCAGTATTTT.

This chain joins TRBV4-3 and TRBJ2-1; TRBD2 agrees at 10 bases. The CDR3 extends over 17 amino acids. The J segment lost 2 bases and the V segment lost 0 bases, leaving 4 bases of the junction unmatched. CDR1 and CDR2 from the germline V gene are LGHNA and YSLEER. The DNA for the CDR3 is TGCGCCAGCAGCCAAGAGGGGCTAGCGGGGGCCTACAATGAGCAGTTCTTC. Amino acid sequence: CASSQEGLAGAYNEQFF.

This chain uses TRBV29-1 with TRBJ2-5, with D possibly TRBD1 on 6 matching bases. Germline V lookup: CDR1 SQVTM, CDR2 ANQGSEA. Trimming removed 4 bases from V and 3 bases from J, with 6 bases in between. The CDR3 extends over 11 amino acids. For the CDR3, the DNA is TGCAGCGTTGCAGGGGAAGAGACCCAGTACTTC. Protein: CSVAGEETQYF. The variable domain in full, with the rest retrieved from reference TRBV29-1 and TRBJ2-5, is SAVISQKPSRDICQRGTSLTIQCQVDSQVTMMFWYRQQPGQSLTLIATANQGSEATYESGFVIDKFPISRPNLTFSTLTVSNMSPEDSSIYLCSVAGEETQYFGPGTRLLVL.

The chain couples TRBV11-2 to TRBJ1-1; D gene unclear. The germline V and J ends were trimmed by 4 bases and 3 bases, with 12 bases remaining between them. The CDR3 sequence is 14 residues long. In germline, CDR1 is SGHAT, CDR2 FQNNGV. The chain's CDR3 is CASSSAWRDTEAFF. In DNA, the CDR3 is TGTGCCAGCAGCTCCGCCTGGAGGGACACTGAAGCTTTCTTT.

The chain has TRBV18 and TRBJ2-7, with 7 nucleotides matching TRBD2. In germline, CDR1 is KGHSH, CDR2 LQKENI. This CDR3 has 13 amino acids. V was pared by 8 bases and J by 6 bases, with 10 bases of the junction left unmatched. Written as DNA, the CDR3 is TGTGCCAGCACACGGTCCAGGGAGGGCGAGCAGTACTTC. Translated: CASTRSREGEQYF.

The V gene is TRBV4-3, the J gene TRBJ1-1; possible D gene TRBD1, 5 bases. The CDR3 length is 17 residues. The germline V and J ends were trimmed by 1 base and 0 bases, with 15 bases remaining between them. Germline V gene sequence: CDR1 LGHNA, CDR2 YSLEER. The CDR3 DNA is TGCGCCAGCAGCCAAGTGGCGGGACGGAGTATGAACACTGAAGCTTTCTTT. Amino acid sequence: CASSQVAGRSMNTEAFF.

CDR3 DNA sequence: TGTGCCAGCGGGGAGGGCATGGTCTATGGCTACACCTTC. Residues: CASGEGMVYGYTF. The gene calls are TRBV28 and TRBJ1-2; no reliable D call. Germline V gene sequence: CDR1 MDHEN, CDR2 SYDVKM. The CDR3 contains 13 residues. Trimming took 8 bases from V and 4 from J, leaving 14 bases between them.

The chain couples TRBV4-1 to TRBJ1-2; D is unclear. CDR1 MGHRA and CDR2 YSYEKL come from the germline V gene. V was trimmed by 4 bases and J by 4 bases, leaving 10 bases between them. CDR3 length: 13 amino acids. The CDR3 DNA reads TGCGCCAGCAGCCCCCCAGAGGCCTATGGCTACACCTTC. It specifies CASSPPEAYGYTF.

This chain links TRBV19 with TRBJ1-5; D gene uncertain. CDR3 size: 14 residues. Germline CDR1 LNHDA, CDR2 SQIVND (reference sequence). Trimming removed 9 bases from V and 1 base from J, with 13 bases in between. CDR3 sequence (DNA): TGTGCCAGCTGGTTTGGGGAGAGCAATCAGCCCCAGCATTTT. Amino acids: CASWFGESNQPQHF.

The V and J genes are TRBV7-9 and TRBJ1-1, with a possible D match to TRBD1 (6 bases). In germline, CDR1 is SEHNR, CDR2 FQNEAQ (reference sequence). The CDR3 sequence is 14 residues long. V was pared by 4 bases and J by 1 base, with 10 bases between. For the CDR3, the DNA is TGTGCCAGCAGCTCTTTGACAGGGAACACTGAAGCTTTCTTT. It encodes CASSSLTGNTEAFF.

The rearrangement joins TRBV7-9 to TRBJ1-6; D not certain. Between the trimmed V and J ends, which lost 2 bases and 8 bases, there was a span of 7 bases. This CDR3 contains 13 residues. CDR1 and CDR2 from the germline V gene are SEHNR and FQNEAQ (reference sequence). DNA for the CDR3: TGTGCCAGCAGCTTAAAGCGGGATTCACCCCTCCACTTT. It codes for CASSLKRDSPLHF.

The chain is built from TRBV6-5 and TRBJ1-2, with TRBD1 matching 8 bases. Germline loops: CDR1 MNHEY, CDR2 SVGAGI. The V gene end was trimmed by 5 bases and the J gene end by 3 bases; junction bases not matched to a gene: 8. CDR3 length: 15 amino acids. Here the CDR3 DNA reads TGTGCCAGCAGTGTTCAGGGGGCTGGGGACTATGGCTACACCTTC. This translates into CASSVQGAGDYGYTF.

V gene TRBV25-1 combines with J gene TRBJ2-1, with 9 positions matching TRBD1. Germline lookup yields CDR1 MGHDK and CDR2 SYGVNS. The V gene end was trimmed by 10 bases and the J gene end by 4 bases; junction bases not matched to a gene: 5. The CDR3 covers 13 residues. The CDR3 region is CATRQGGYNEQFF. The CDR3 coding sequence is TGTGCCACTCGACAGGGGGGATACAATGAGCAGTTCTTC. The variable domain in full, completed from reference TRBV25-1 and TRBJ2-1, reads EADIYQTPRYLVIGTGKKITLECSQTMGHDKMYWYQQDPGMELHLIHYSYGVNSTEKGDLSSESTVSRIRTEHFPLTLESARPSHTSQYLCATRQGGYNEQFFGPGTRLTVL.

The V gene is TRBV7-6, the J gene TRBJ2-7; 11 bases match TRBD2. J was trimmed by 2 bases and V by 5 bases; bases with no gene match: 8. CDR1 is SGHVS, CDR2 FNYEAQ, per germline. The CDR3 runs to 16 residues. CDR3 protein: CASSTGTSGPTYEQYF. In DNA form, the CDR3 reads TGTGCCAGCAGCACCGGGACTAGCGGACCTACCTACGAGCAGTACTTC.

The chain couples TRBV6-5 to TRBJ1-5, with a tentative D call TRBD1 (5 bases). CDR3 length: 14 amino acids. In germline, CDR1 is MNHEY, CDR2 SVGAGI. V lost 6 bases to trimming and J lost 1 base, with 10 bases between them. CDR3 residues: CASSGGESNQPQHF. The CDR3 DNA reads TGTGCCAGCAGCGGGGGAGAGAGCAATCAGCCCCAGCATTTT.

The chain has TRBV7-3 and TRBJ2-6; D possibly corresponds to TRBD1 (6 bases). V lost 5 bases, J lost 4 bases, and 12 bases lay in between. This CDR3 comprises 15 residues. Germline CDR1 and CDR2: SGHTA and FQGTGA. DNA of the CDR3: TGTGCCAGCAGCCAAACAGGGCCGGGGGCCAACGTCCTGACTTTC. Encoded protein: CASSQTGPGANVLTF.

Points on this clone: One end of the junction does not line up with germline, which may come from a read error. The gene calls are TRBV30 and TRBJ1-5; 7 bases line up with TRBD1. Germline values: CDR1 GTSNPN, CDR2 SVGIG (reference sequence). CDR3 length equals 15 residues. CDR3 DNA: TGTGCCGGGAGTGGGGGGGACAGCTACAATCAGCCCCAGCATTTT. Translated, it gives CAGSGGDSYNQPQHF. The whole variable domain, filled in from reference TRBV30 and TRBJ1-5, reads SQTIHQWPATLVQPVGSPLSLECTVEGTSNPNLYWYRQAAGRGLQLLFYSVGIGQISSEVPQNLSASRPQDRQFILSSKKLLLSDSGFYLCAGSGGDSYNQPQHFGDGTRLSIL.

The CDR3 DNA follows: TGTGCCAGCAGTTACTCGAATCTGGACAGGGGGTACGAGCAGTACTTC. Amino acid sequence: CASSYSNLDRGYEQYF. The chain uses TRBV6-6 and TRBJ2-7; TRBD1 aligns across 10 bases. Per germline, CDR1 MNHNY and CDR2 SVGAGI (reference sequence). The CDR3 is made up of 16 amino acids. V gave up 0 bases and J gave up 4 bases; unmatched junction bases: 6.

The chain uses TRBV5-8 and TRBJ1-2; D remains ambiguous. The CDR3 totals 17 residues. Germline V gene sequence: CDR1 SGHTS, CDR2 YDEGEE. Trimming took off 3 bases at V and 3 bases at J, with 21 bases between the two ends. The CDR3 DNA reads TGTGCCAGCAGCTCTCCGGGGTCGCCCAAGGTGGACTATGGCTACACCTTC. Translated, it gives CASSSPGSPKVDYGYTF.

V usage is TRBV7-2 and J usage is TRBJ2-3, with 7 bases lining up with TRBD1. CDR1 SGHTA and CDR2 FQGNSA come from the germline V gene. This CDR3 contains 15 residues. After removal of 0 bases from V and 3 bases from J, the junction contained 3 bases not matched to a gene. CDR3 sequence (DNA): TGTGCCAGCAGCTTAGCGGTACAGGGGACAGATACGCAGTATTTT. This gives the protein CASSLAVQGTDTQYF.

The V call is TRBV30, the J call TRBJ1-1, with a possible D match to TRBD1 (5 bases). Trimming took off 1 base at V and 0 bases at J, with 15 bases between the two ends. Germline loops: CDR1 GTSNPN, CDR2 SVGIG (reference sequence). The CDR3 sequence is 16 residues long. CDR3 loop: CAWSDQTVPMNTEAFF. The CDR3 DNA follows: TGTGCCTGGAGTGATCAGACAGTGCCCATGAACACTGAAGCTTTCTTT. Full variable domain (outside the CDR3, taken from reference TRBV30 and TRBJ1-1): SQTIHQWPATLVQPVGSPLSLECTVEGTSNPNLYWYRQAAGRGLQLLFYSVGIGQISSEVPQNLSASRPQDRQFILSSKKLLLSDSGFYLCAWSDQTVPMNTEAFFGQGTRLTVV.

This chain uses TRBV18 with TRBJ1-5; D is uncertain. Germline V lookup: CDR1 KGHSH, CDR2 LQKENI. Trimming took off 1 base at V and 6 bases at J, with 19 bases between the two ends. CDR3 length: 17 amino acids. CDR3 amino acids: CASSPRLGGEGGQPQHF. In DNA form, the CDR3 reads TGTGCCAGCTCACCACGGCTGGGCGGGGAGGGTGGTCAGCCCCAGCATTTT.

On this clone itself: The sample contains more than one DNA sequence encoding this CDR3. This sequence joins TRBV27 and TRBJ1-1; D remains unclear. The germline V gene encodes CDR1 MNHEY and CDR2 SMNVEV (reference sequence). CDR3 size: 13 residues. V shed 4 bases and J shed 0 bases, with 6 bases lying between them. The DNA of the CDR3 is TGTGCCAGCAGTTCACAGATGAACACTGAAGCTTTCTTT. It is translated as CASSSQMNTEAFF.

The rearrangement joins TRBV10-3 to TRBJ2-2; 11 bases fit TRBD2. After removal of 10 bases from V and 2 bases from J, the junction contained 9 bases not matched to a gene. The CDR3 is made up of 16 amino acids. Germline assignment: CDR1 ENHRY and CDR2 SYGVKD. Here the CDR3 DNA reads TGTGCCAGCAGCACTAGCGGGAGCCCAAACACCGGGGAGCTGTTTTTT. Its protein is CASSTSGSPNTGELFF.

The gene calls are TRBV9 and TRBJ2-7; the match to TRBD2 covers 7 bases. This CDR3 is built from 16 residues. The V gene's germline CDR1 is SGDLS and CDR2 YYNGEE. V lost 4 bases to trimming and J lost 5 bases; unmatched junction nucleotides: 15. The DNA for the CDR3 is TGTGCCAGCAGCTTAGGACTCGGCAGCGGGGCCCACGAGCAGTACTTC. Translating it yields CASSLGLGSGAHEQYF.

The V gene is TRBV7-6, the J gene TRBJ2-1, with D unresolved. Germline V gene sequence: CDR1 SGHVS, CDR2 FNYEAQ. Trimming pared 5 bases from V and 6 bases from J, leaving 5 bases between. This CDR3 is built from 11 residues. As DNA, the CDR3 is TGTGCCAGCAGCCTCGGCAATGAGCAGTTCTTC. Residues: CASSLGNEQFF.

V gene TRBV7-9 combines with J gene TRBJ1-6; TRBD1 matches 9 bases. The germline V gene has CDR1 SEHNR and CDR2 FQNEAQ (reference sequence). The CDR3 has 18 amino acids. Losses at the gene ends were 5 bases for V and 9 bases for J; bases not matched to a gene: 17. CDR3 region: CASSARVGAQGAGSPLHF. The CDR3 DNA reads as TGTGCCAGCAGCGCGAGAGTAGGCGCACAGGGGGCGGGTTCACCCCTCCACTTT.

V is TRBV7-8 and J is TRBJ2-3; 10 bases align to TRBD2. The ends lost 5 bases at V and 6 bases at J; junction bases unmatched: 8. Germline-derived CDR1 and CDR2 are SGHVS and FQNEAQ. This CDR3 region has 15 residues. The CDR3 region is CASSVERGGRDTQYF. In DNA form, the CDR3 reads TGTGCCAGCAGCGTAGAGCGGGGGGGCCGGGATACGCAGTATTTT.